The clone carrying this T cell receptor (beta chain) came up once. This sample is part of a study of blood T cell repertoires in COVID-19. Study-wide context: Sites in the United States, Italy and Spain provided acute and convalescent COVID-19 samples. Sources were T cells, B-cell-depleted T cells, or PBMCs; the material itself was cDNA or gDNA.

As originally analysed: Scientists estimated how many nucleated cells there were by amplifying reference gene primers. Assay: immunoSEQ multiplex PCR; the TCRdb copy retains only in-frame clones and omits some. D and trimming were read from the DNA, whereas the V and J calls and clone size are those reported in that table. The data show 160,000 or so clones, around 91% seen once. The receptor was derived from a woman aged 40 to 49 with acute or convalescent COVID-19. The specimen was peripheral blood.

DNA of the CDR3: TGTGCCAGCAGCTTGGTTAGCGGGGGTAAGAATGAGCAGTTCTTC. It encodes CASSLVSGGKNEQFF. The chain combines TRBV5-6 with TRBJ2-1; TRBD2 aligns across 9 bases. CDR1 and CDR2 from the germline V gene are SGHDT and YYEEEE. V shed 0 bases and J 7 bases; nucleotides not matched to a gene: 5. CDR3 length: 15 residues.